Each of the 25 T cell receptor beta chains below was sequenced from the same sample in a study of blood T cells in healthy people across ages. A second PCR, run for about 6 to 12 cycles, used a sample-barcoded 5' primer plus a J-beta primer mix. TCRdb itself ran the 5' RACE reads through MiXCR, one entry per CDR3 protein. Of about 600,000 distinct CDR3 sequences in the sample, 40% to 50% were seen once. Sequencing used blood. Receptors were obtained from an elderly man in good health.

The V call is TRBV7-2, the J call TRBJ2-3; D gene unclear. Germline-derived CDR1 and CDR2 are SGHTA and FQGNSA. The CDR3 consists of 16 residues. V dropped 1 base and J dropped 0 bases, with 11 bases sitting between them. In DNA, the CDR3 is TGTGCCAGCAGCTTAGTGGGCAGAACAAGCACAGATACGCAGTATTTT. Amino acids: CASSLVGRTSTDTQYF.

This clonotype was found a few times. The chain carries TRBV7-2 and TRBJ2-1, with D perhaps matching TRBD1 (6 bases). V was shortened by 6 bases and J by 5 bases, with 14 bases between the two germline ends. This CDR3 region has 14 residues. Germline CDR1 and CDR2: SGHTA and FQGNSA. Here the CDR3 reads CASSQTRQDNEQFF. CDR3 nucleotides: TGTGCCAGCAGTCAAACCCGACAGGACAATGAGCAGTTCTTC.

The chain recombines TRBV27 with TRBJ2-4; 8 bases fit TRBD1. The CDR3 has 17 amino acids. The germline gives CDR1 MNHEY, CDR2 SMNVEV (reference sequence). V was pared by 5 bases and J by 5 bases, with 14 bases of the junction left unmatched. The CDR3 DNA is TGTGCCAGCAGTACGGGACCCCACAGGGGGTCGGAAAACATTCAGTACTTC. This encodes CASSTGPHRGSENIQYF.

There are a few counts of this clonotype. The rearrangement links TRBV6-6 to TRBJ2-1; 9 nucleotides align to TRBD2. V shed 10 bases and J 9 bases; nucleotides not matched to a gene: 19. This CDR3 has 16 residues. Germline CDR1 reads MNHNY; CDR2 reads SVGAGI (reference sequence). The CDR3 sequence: CATQKFSGSHRGEQFF. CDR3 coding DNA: TGTGCCACCCAAAAATTTAGCGGGAGTCATCGCGGTGAGCAGTTCTTC.

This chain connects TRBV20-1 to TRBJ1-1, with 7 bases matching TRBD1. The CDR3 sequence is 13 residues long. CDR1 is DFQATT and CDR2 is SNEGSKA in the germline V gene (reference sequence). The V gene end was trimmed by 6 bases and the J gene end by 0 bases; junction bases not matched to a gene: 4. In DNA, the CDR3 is TGCAGTGCGCACAGGGGAATGAACACTGAAGCTTTCTTT. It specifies CSAHRGMNTEAFF.

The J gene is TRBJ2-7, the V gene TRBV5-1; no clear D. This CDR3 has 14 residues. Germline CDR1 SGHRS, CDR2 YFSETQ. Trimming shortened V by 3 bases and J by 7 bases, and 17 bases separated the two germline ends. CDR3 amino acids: CASSSGGRPSEQYF. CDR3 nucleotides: TGCGCCAGCAGCTCTGGTGGGCGGCCATCTGAGCAGTACTTC.

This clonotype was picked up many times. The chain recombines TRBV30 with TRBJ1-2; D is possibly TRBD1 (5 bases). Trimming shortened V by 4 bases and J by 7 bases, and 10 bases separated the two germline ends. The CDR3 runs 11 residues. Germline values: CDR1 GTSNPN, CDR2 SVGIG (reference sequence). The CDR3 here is CAWTGMGGYTF. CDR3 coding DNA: TGTGCCTGGACAGGGATGGGTGGCTACACCTTC. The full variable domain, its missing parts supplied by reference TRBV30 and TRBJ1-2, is SQTIHQWPATLVQPVGSPLSLECTVEGTSNPNLYWYRQAAGRGLQLLFYSVGIGQISSEVPQNLSASRPQDRQFILSSKKLLLSDSGFYLCAWTGMGGYTFGSGTRLTVV.

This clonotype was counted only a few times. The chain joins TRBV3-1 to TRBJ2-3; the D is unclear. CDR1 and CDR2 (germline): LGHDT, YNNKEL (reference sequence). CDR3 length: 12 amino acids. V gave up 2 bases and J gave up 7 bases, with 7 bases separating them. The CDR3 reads CASSQSRNTQYF. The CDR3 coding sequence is TGTGCCAGCAGCCAAAGCAGGAATACGCAGTATTTT.

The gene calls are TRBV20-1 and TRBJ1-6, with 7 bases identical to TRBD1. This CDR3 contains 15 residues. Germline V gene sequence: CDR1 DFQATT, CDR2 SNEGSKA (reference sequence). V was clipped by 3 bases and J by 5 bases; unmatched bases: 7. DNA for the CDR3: TGCAGTGCTAGGTCAGAGGGGGCTAATAATTCACCCCTCCACTTT. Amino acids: CSARSEGANNSPLHF.

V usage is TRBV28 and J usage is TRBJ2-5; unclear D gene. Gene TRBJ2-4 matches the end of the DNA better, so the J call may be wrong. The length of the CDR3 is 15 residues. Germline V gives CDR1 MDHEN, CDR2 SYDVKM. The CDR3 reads CASSRQASGKNIQYF. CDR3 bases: TGTGCCAGCAGCCGCCAGGCATCGGGCAAAAACATTCAGTACTTC.

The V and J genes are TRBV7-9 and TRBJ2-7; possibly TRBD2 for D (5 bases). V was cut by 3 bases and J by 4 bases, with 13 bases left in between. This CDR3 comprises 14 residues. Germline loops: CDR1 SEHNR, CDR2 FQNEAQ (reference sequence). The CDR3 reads CASSFEGNRYEQYF. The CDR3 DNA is TGTGCCAGCAGCTTTGAGGGTAATCGTTACGAGCAGTACTTC.

CDR3 DNA sequence: TGTGCCACTATCGGGAAGGGTGAAGCTTTCTTT. Amino acid sequence: CATIGKGEAFF. The rearrangement uses TRBV7-9 and TRBJ1-1; D remains unclear. CDR3 length equals 11 residues. V lost 10 bases to trimming and J lost 7 bases, with 13 bases between them. The germline CDR1 and CDR2 sequences are SEHNR and FQNEAQ (reference sequence).

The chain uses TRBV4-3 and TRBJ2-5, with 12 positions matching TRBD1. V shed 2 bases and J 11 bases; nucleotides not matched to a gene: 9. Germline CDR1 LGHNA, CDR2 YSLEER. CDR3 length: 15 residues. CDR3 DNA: TGCGCCAGCAGCCAACAAACGGGACAGGGGGCTAAGCAGTACTTC. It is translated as CASSQQTGQGAKQYF.

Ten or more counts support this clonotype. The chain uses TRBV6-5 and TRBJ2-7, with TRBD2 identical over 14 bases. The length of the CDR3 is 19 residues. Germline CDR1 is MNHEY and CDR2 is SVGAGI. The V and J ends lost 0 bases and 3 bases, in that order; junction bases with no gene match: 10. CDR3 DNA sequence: TGTGCCAGCAGTTACTCGGGGACTAGCGGGAGTGGGGCCGGCTACGAGCAGTACTTC. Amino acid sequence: CASSYSGTSGSGAGYEQYF.

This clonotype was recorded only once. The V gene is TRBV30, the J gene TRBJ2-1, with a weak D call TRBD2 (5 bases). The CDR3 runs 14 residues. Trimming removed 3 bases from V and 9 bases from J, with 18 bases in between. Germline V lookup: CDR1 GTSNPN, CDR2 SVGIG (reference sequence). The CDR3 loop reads CAWRGPGGGGEQFF. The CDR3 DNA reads TGTGCCTGGAGAGGACCGGGCGGCGGAGGTGAGCAGTTCTTC.

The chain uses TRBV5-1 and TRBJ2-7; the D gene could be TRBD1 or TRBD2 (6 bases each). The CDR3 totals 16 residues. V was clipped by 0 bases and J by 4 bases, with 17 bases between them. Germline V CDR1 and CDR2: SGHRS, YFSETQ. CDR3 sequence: CASSLGGGTPGYEQYF. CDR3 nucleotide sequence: TGCGCCAGCAGCTTGGGAGGCGGGACACCAGGGTACGAGCAGTACTTC. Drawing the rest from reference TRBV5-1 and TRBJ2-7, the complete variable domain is KAGVTQTPRYLIKTRGQQVTLSCSPISGHRSVSWYQQTPGQGLQFLFEYFSETQRNKGNFPGRFSGRQFSNSRSEMNVSTLELGDSALYLCASSLGGGTPGYEQYFGPGTRLTVT.

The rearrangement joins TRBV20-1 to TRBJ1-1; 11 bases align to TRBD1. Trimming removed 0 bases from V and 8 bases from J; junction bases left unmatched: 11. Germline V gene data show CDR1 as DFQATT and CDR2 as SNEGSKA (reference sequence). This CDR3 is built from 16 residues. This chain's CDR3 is CSARDAPGQGASEAFF. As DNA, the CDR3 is TGCAGTGCTAGAGATGCCCCCGGACAGGGGGCTTCGGAAGCTTTCTTT.

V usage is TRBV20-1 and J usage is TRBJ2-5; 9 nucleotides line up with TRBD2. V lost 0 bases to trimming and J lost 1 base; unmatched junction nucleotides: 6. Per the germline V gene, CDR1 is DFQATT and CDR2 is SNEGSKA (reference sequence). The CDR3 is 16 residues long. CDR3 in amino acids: CSARDPARGGQETQYF. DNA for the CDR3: TGCAGTGCTAGAGATCCGGCGCGGGGGGGCCAAGAGACCCAGTACTTC.

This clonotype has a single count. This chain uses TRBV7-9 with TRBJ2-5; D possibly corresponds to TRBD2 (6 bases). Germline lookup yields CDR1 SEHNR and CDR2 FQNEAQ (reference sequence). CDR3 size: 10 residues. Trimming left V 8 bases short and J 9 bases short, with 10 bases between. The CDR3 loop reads CASQAGSQYF. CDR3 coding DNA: TGTGCCAGCCAGGCGGGATCCCAGTACTTC.

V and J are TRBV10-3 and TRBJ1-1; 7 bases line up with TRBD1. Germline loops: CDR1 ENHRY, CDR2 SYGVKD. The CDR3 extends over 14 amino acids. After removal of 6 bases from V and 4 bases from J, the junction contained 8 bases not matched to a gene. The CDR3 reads CAIRLDRDGTEAFF. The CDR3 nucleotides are TGTGCCATCAGATTAGACAGGGACGGCACTGAAGCTTTCTTT.

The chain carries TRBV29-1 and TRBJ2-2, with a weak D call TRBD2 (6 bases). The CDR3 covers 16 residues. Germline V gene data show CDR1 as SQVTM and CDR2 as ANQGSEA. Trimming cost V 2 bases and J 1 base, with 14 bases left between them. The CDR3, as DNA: TGCAGCGTTGAACCTGGTAGCGGATGGAACACCGGGGAGCTGTTTTTT. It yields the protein CSVEPGSGWNTGELFF.

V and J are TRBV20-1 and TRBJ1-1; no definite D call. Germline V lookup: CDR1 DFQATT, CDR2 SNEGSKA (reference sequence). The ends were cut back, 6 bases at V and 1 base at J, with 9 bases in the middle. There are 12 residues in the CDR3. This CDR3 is CSAPRQNTEAFF. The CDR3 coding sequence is TGCAGTGCCCCCAGACAGAACACTGAAGCTTTCTTT.

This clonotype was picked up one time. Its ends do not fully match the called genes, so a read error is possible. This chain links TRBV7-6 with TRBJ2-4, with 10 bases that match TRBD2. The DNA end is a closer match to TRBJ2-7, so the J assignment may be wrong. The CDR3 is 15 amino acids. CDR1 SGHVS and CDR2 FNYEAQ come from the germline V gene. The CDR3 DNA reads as TGTGCCGGCAGCGATAGCGGGAGGAGATCCTACGAGCAGTACTTC. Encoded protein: CAGSDSGRRSYEQYF.

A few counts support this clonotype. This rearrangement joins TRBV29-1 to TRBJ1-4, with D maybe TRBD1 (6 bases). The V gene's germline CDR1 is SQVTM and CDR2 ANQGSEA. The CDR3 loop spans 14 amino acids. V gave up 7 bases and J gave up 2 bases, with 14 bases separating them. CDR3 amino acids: CSAGVAGTNEKLFF. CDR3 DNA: TGCAGCGCAGGGGTTGCGGGGACTAATGAAAAACTGTTTTTT. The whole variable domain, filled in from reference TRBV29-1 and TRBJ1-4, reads SAVISQKPSRDICQRGTSLTIQCQVDSQVTMMFWYRQQPGQSLTLIATANQGSEATYESGFVIDKFPISRPNLTFSTLTVSNMSPEDSSIYLCSAGVAGTNEKLFFGSGTQLSVL.

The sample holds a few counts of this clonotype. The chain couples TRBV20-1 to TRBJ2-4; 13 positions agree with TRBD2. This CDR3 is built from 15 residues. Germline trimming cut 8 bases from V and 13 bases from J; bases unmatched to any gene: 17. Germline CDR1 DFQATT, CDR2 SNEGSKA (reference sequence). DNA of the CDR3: TGCAGTCCGAGACCGGGACTAGCGGGACCGGGCGGGCAGTACTTC. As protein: CSPRPGLAGPGGQYF.